This T cell receptor (beta chain) was retrieved from a study of blood T cell repertoires in COVID-19. Looking at the study overall: Collection of acute and convalescent COVID-19 samples took place in the United States, Italy and Spain. Nucleic acid was either cDNA or gDNA, and it came from T cells, B-cell-depleted T cells, or PBMCs.

Authors' methods: The assay estimated nucleated cells by amplifying reference gene primers. TCRdb's copy holds only in-frame clones and misses some; the assay was immunoSEQ multiplex PCR. That table supplies the V and J calls and clone size; D and trimming were determined from the DNA. The sample holds 200,000 to 300,000 clones, approximately 87% seen once. With V trimmed by 6 bases and J by 3 bases, 2 bases remained unmatched. The CDR3 covers 12 residues. CDR1 MNHEY and CDR2 SMNVEV come from the germline V gene (reference sequence). Sequenced input: peripheral blood. This TCR came from a woman aged 45-60 years with acute or convalescent COVID-19. The V and J genes are TRBV27 and TRBJ2-7; 7 nucleotides align to TRBD2. In DNA form, the CDR3 reads TGTGCCAGCAGCTCTAGCGGCTACGAGCAGTACTTC. Translation gives CASSSSGYEQYF.